These T cell receptor beta chains were read from a single sample in a study of radiotherapy plus CTLA-4 blockade in lung cancer. The method was immunoSEQ multiplex PCR; TCRdb's version includes in-frame clones alone and lacks a portion of them. The repertoire has more than 25,000 clones, less than 85% of them found once; the top ten carry under 8%. This specimen consisted of peripheral blood, obtained from a patient treated with radiotherapy plus ipilimumab. These receptors all come from a human donor with non-small cell lung cancer who had stable disease on radiotherapy plus ipilimumab. CDR3s include the opening cysteine and the closing phenylalanine or tryptophan. The D gene is left open where the match is weak. Rows may omit the clone size; those that give it use once, few, many or a size class.

d_gene | abundance | j_gene | v_gene | CDR3aa | CDR3nt
. | . | TRBJ1-1 | TRBV6-6 | CASSYARPNTEAFF | TGTGCCAGCAGTTACGCCAGACCAAACACTGAAGCTTTCTTT
. | once | TRBJ2-3 | TRBV29-1 | CSMGSGLSTDTQYF | TGCAGCATGGGGAGTGGACTGAGCACAGATACGCAGTATTTT
. | . | TRBJ2-2 | TRBV11-2 | CASSLDWRENTGELFF | TGTGCCAGCAGCTTAGACTGGCGGGAGAACACCGGGGAGCTGTTTTTT
. | . | TRBJ1-1 | TRBV5-5 | CASSLGRNMNTEAFF | TGTGCCAGCAGTTTAGGACGGAACATGAACACTGAAGCTTTCTTT
TRBD1 | . | TRBJ1-2 | TRBV7-9 | CASSPRQGARYYGYTF | TGTGCCAGCAGCCCAAGACAGGGGGCTAGGTACTATGGCTACACCTTC
. | . | TRBJ2-2 | TRBV10-1 | CASTGRLSTGELFF | TGCGCCAGCACAGGGAGGCTGAGCACCGGGGAGCTGTTTTTT
TRBD1 | . | TRBJ1-1 | TRBV2 | CASSFYPGQGKDTEAFF | TGTGCCAGCAGTTTCTACCCGGGACAGGGGAAGGACACTGAAGCTTTCTTT
. | . | TRBJ2-5 | TRBV7-2 | CASSLAQGLQETQYF | TGTGCCAGCAGCTTAGCGCAAGGACTCCAAGAGACCCAGTACTTC
TRBD1 | . | TRBJ1-2 | TRBV10-3 | CAISVSGGQGSYGYTF | TGTGCCATCAGTGTTTCGGGGGGACAGGGGTCCTATGGCTACACCTTC
. | . | TRBJ1-1 | TRBV7-9 | CASSFGRTEAFF | TGTGCCAGCAGCTTCGGGAGAACTGAAGCTTTCTTT
. | . | TRBJ1-1 | TRBV2 | CASRSAGWATEAFF | TGTGCCAGCAGGTCCGCAGGGTGGGCCACTGAAGCTTTCTTT
. | few | TRBJ1-4 | TRBV19 | CASSMARDGNEKLFF | TGTGCCAGTAGTATGGCCCGGGACGGGAATGAAAAACTGTTTTTT
TRBD1 | once | TRBJ2-2 | TRBV7-3 | CASSLRGTGFGAGTGELFF | TGTGCCAGCAGCTTACGCGGGACAGGGTTTGGGGCCGGAACCGGGGAGCTGTTTTTT
TRBD1 | . | TRBJ1-2 | TRBV6-1 | CASSKTGQGLYGYTF | TGTGCCAGCAGTAAAACCGGACAGGGCCTCTACGGCTACACCTTC
. | . | TRBJ2-7 | TRBV7-2 | CASSLSLSTTGHEQYF | TGTGCCAGCAGCTTATCCCTTTCCACCACAGGGCACGAGCAGTACTTC
. | . | TRBJ1-4 | TRBV6-1 | CASMYSTNEKLFF | TGTGCCAGCATGTACTCAACTAATGAAAAACTGTTTTTT
. | . | TRBJ2-5 | TRBV7-3 | CASSFYGGETQYF | TGTGCCAGCAGCTTCTATGGGGGGGAGACCCAGTACTTC
TRBD2 | . | TRBJ2-1 | TRBV4-3 | CASSQAQRGVGEQFF | TGCGCCAGCAGCCAAGCCCAGCGGGGGGTCGGTGAGCAGTTCTTC
TRBD2 | . | TRBJ2-1 | TRBV7-9 | CASSLAHTSGPMDEQFF | TGTGCCAGCAGCTTAGCGCATACTAGCGGACCTATGGATGAGCAGTTCTTC
. | few | TRBJ1-2 | TRBV6-6 | CASSSRNPANYGYTF | TGTGCCAGCAGTTCCCGTAACCCCGCTAACTATGGCTACACCTTC